The rows below give T cell receptor beta chains drawn from one sample of a study of blood T cell repertoires in COVID-19. Sequencing used immunoSEQ multiplex PCR; TCRdb keeps in-frame clones, though not all of them. The data contain roughly 380,000 clones, roughly 90% of them singletons. Sequenced sample: peripheral blood. These receptor sequences come from a woman in her forties with COVID-19, enrolled during active disease. The conserved cysteine and the conserved F or W are not part of the CDR3 here. Fields, in order: J gene, CDR3 length, V gene, CDR3 protein.

j_call: TRBJ1-2; cdr3_length: 11; v_call: TRBV12-3/TRBV12-4; cdr3_aa: ASTWGGNYGYT
j_call: TRBJ2-1; cdr3_length: 14; v_call: TRBV11-2; cdr3_aa: ASRPPGLTRQREQF
j_call: TRBJ2-3; cdr3_length: 16; v_call: TRBV7-3; cdr3_aa: ASSLPRDGSGSTDTQY
j_call: TRBJ1-2; cdr3_length: 13; v_call: TRBV18; cdr3_aa: ASSPSGGRDYGYT
j_call: TRBJ1-2; cdr3_length: 14; v_call: TRBV4-2; cdr3_aa: ASSQVFGGNFYGYT
j_call: TRBJ2-1; cdr3_length: 14; v_call: TRBV5-6; cdr3_aa: ASSLQGAGWYNEQF
j_call: TRBJ2-5; cdr3_length: 11; v_call: TRBV30; cdr3_aa: AWSSQYQETQY
j_call: TRBJ2-1; cdr3_length: 15; v_call: TRBV4-3; cdr3_aa: ASSQGYDPSSYNEQF
j_call: TRBJ1-3; cdr3_length: 13; v_call: TRBV4-3; cdr3_aa: ASSQEESSGNTIY
j_call: TRBJ1-4; cdr3_length: 16; v_call: TRBV7-2; cdr3_aa: ASSGTGPGSANNEKLF
j_call: TRBJ2-3; cdr3_length: 12; v_call: TRBV20-1; cdr3_aa: SASETGSTDTQY
j_call: TRBJ1-5; cdr3_length: 13; v_call: TRBV28; cdr3_aa: ASSPSGGLWQPQH
j_call: TRBJ2-3; cdr3_length: 13; v_call: TRBV5-1; cdr3_aa: ASSYAAGGTDTQY
j_call: TRBJ1-5; cdr3_length: 13; v_call: TRBV19; cdr3_aa: ASTQVQETRQPQH
j_call: TRBJ1-5; cdr3_length: 12; v_call: TRBV11-2; cdr3_aa: ASSWGTVNQPQH
j_call: TRBJ1-2; cdr3_length: 12; v_call: TRBV6-1; cdr3_aa: ASSEWEYVSGYT
j_call: TRBJ1-4; cdr3_length: 14; v_call: TRBV13; cdr3_aa: ASSFGPGTPNEKLF
j_call: TRBJ1-1; cdr3_length: 13; v_call: TRBV19; cdr3_aa: ASSPETGTNTEAF
j_call: TRBJ1-2; cdr3_length: 12; v_call: TRBV5-1; cdr3_aa: ASSLEGTDYGYT
j_call: TRBJ2-2; cdr3_length: 13; v_call: TRBV27; cdr3_aa: ASSFGTTNTGELF
j_call: TRBJ2-7; cdr3_length: 10; v_call: TRBV2; cdr3_aa: ASRVGAHEQY
j_call: TRBJ2-1; cdr3_length: 12; v_call: TRBV7-2; cdr3_aa: ASTLIAGSNEQF
j_call: TRBJ1-4; cdr3_length: 16; v_call: TRBV2; cdr3_aa: ASKSSGTNTLTNEKLF
j_call: TRBJ1-5; cdr3_length: 15; v_call: TRBV7-8; cdr3_aa: ASSPWGRGRGNQPQH
j_call: TRBJ2-7; cdr3_length: 9; v_call: TRBV5-6; cdr3_aa: ASSLLAEQY
j_call: TRBJ2-3; cdr3_length: 12; v_call: TRBV28; cdr3_aa: ASSLAGGGDTQY
j_call: TRBJ1-1; cdr3_length: 15; v_call: TRBV3-1/TRBV3-2; cdr3_aa: ASSRQGVPMLGTEAF
j_call: TRBJ1-6; cdr3_length: 10; v_call: TRBV12-3/TRBV12-4; cdr3_aa: ASSLTSSPLH
j_call: TRBJ2-2; cdr3_length: 16; v_call: TRBV4-3; cdr3_aa: ASSQESIRLLNTGELF
j_call: TRBJ1-1; cdr3_length: 10; v_call: TRBV12-3/TRBV12-4; cdr3_aa: ASSIQFAEAF
j_call: TRBJ2-1; cdr3_length: 15; v_call: TRBV5-1; cdr3_aa: ASMRRLGLAGGGEQF
j_call: TRBJ2-7; cdr3_length: 12; v_call: TRBV5-4; cdr3_aa: ASSPSSTSNEQY
j_call: TRBJ1-3; cdr3_length: 13; v_call: TRBV18; cdr3_aa: ASSPPRTGGNTIY
j_call: TRBJ1-1; cdr3_length: 12; v_call: TRBV19; cdr3_aa: ASSITPSYTEAF
j_call: TRBJ1-1; cdr3_length: 13; v_call: TRBV28; cdr3_aa: ASSPWEAGDTEAF
j_call: TRBJ2-5; cdr3_length: 11; v_call: TRBV5-4; cdr3_aa: ASSFRGVETQY
j_call: TRBJ1-2; cdr3_length: 12; v_call: TRBV4-3; cdr3_aa: ASSQTGGSYGYT
j_call: TRBJ1-5; cdr3_length: 12; v_call: TRBV18; cdr3_aa: ASSPGQTDQPQH
j_call: TRBJ2-7; cdr3_length: 13; v_call: TRBV7-9; cdr3_aa: ASSRDRVTSYEQY
j_call: TRBJ1-1; cdr3_length: 13; v_call: TRBV10-3; cdr3_aa: AVARLDSGNTEAF
j_call: TRBJ2-1; cdr3_length: 13; v_call: TRBV9; cdr3_aa: ASSVETVSYNEQF
j_call: TRBJ2-5; cdr3_length: 12; v_call: TRBV19; cdr3_aa: ASSHSGGEETQY
j_call: TRBJ2-5; cdr3_length: 16; v_call: TRBV9; cdr3_aa: ASSVVEGLAGGQETQY
j_call: TRBJ1-6; cdr3_length: 11; v_call: TRBV19; cdr3_aa: ASSPTVLAPLH
j_call: TRBJ2-7; cdr3_length: 12; v_call: TRBV5-6; cdr3_aa: ASSLFDRPYEQY
j_call: TRBJ2-7; cdr3_length: 9; v_call: TRBV20-1; cdr3_aa: SAPVGYEQY
j_call: TRBJ1-2; cdr3_length: 13; v_call: TRBV5-4; cdr3_aa: ASSPETGDRNGYT
j_call: TRBJ2-7; cdr3_length: 12; v_call: TRBV25-1; cdr3_aa: ASSNPGPPYEQY
j_call: TRBJ2-1; cdr3_length: 17; v_call: TRBV2; cdr3_aa: ASSDQLRLRGVTSYEQF
j_call: TRBJ1-4; cdr3_length: 14; v_call: TRBV7-9; cdr3_aa: ASSLWSGNDYEKLF
j_call: TRBJ1-2; cdr3_length: 13; v_call: TRBV6-5; cdr3_aa: ASSNRDRGRDGYT
j_call: TRBJ2-3; cdr3_length: 17; v_call: TRBV27; cdr3_aa: ASSWHSPGQGSVTDTQY
j_call: TRBJ1-5; cdr3_length: 10; v_call: TRBV24-1; cdr3_aa: ATSQANQPQH
j_call: TRBJ1-1; cdr3_length: 8; v_call: TRBV28; cdr3_aa: ASRSDEAF
j_call: TRBJ2-5; cdr3_length: 13; v_call: TRBV10-3; cdr3_aa: AISGGTDVQETQY
j_call: TRBJ1-6; cdr3_length: 11; v_call: TRBV12-5; cdr3_aa: ASGSRRLSPLH
j_call: TRBJ2-5; cdr3_length: 13; v_call: TRBV9; cdr3_aa: ASSLQPTSFGTQY